This section outlines one T cell receptor beta chain sequence together with its context. This clonotype was picked up a small number of times. Its antigen specificity is not known. There are no base qualities to consult, and no much larger clone falls within one base. The data stem from a study of CD8 T cells in Susac syndrome (dated by TCRdb to the late 2010s). Background on the whole study: Whether CD8+ T cell activation and differentiation in Susac syndrome was antigen driven was tested using repertoire sequencing.

The CDR3 sequence holds 15 residues, the cysteine and phenylalanine included. The retained sequence is limited to the CDR3, 45 bases, with the frame set at the first base. V is trimmed back by 4 bases and J by 0 bases, and the junction contains 5 bases that no gene match accounts for. As encoded in the germline V gene, CDR1 is SGHAT while CDR2 is FQNNGV. High-throughput TCR beta sequencing profiled peripheral blood CD8+ and CD4+ T cells from healthy donors, Susac syndrome patients and multiple sclerosis patients. Multiple sclerosis controls were treatment-naive patients with stable or active relapsing-remitting disease fulfilling revised McDonald criteria. Bulk CD8+ and CD4+ T cells were purified magnetically by negative isolation, whereas CD8+ TEMRA cells were enriched by FACS. Blood was drawn into EDTA tubes, processed within 24 hours, and PBMCs were isolated by density gradient centrifugation. PBMCs destined for TCR sequencing were cryopreserved in liquid nitrogen and later thawed in a 37 °C water bath. Purity of sorted or isolated CD4+, CD8+ and CD8+ TEMRA cells was at least 90%.

RNA was extracted using the RNeasy kit, and about 0.45 to 1 microgram was reverse transcribed with random hexamers. The immunoSEQ multiplex PCR assay, covering 54 Vbeta and 13 Jbeta segments, was used to amplify TCR beta CDR3 regions. To correct PCR amplification bias, a synthetic template baseline was used for both primer optimization and computational correction. As for how the authors treated the data: Reads were annotated to V, D and J genes per IMGT and analyzed with immunoSEQ Analyzer, keeping only productive sequences. To calculate clonality, Shannon entropy was normalized by log2 of the number of productive unique sequences and then subtracted from one. Public and private clones were assessed among the 100 most prevalent clones of each patient and control. Clones were defined as Susac-specific if absent from the healthy and MS cohorts, from some 1,000 published viral clones and from other ImmuneACCESS disease sequences. TCRdb reran the public reads through fastp at Q25 and MiXCR, keeping productive beta chains. Rows are unified per CDR3 protein, each entry keeping the most common DNA and genes. The V and J calls here are based on TCRdb, not the publication. Counted in this sample were over 150,000 distinct CDR3 sequences; 90% to 95% of them appeared once. The ten largest clones capture 0.09% to 0.095% of the sample.

Study-level results and caveats: The number of individuals in the TCR sequencing and HLA analysis was recognized as being relatively small.

The sample was CD4+ T cells from PBMCs. The sequence joins TRBV11-2 to TRBJ1-2, with TRBD1 identical over 7 junction bases. This TCR came from a human donor with multiple sclerosis. The CDR3 reads CASSSGGTANYGYTF. The DNA sequence reads TGTGCCAGCAGCTCGGGGGGGACAGCTAACTATGGCTACACCTTC.